This TCR beta chain came from a study of T cell responses to AZD1222 COVID-19 vaccine. Study conclusions and caveats: Repertoires were sampled only after the peak T cell response. The study identified only six AZD1222 recipients as seropositive at baseline.

Comments on this clone: The antigen is undetermined.

Data came from immunoSEQ multiplex PCR; TCRdb stores just in-frame clones and leaves some out. The sample holds 130,000 to 150,000 clones, around 88% seen once. Trimming left V 5 bases short and J 4 bases short, with 12 bases between. This CDR3 is built from 14 residues. Germline lookup yields CDR1 SGHTA and CDR2 FQGNSA. The receptor was derived from an adult in good health. The sequencing here drew on peripheral blood, taken on day 0 of AZD1222 vaccination. V gene TRBV7-2 combines with J gene TRBJ2-1; no clear D. The CDR3 protein is CASSRLSGYNEQFF. CDR3 sequence (DNA): TGTGCCAGCAGCCGTTTGAGTGGTTACAATGAGCAGTTCTTC.